The clone carrying this T cell receptor beta chain was counted a few times. These data belong to a study of identical twins. TCRdb re-analysed the 5' RACE reads in MiXCR, keeping a single row per CDR3 protein. In the table there are about 890,000 distinct CDR3 sequences, over 9% of which are singletons. V lost 4 bases to trimming and J lost 2 bases; unmatched junction nucleotides: 5. The CDR3 totals 14 residues. Germline CDR1 and CDR2: SGHRS and YFSETQ. These data also featured in a second study, about yellow fever vaccine responses in identical twins. That publication notes: Each twin's T cell response to the vaccine was reported to look partly convergent and partly personalized.

This receptor was identified in a woman aged 18-35 years in good health. Source material: PBMCs. The chain employs TRBV5-1 and TRBJ1-1; 7 nucleotides agree with TRBD1. CDR3 bases: TGCGCCAGCAGCCCGGGACAGTATAACACTGAAGCTTTCTTT. Protein: CASSPGQYNTEAFF.